This TCR beta chain was sequenced during a study of beta chain features in type 1 diabetes. Study context: Cell yields, gender and age were comparable in patients and healthy donors. Broader study findings: For Type 1 diabetes patients, all four CD4+ subsets carried TCRB CDR3s that were moderately but significantly shorter.

A single heparinised blood sample, averaging around 0.11 L, was obtained per donor. Sorting of CD4+ naive, central memory, regulatory and stem cell-like memory cells was performed via CD45RO/CCR7/CD25/CD127/CD95/CD27. For this clone: Its antigen is as yet unknown.

The sequenced template was cDNA made from the entire isolated RNA. Each sample of naive, central memory or regulatory T cells had, on average, about 3.57 million reads. The assay was immunoSEQ multiplex PCR, and TCRdb's table has in-frame clones only and misses some. This table has 600,000 to 700,000 clones, under 15% appearing once. V lost 0 bases and J 1 base, leaving 9 bases between the germline ends. CDR3 length: 15 residues. Germline CDR1 and CDR2: SGHDT and YYEEEE. This TCR was sampled from a young man with type 1 diabetes. The sequenced sample consisted of naive CD4+ T cells from blood. The J gene is TRBJ2-3, the V gene TRBV5-6; D not resolved. In nucleotides, the CDR3 is TGTGCCAGCAGCTTGGTCGGCGCCGGCACAGATACGCAGTATTTT. This gives the protein CASSLVGAGTDTQYF.